Following are 29 T cell receptor beta chains from one sample sequenced in a study of molecular identifiers for immune sequencing clone quantification. From the PCR reads, TCRdb called clonotypes with MiXCR, one entry per CDR3 protein. The table includes fewer than 350,000 distinct CDR3 sequences, roughly 24% detected once. The sequenced sample consisted of naive CD8+ T cells from blood, with Jurkat cell RNA spiked in. Subset noted: FACS-sorted CD8+CD4-CCR7+CD45RA+ naive T cells. These receptors were obtained from a human donor in good health. Some libraries in this study had Jurkat cell RNA spiked in.

This chain uses TRBV7-9 with TRBJ2-3; D perhaps matches TRBD1 (6 bases). This CDR3 is 16 amino acids long. The germline CDR1 and CDR2 sequences are SEHNR and FQNEAQ (reference sequence). V lost 1 base and J 2 bases, leaving 13 bases between the germline ends. CDR3 loop: CASSLDVTGYTDTQYF. In DNA, the CDR3 is TGTGCCAGCAGCTTAGATGTCACAGGGTACACAGATACGCAGTATTTT.

This clonotype occurred many times. J is TRBJ1-1 and V is TRBV7-9; TRBD1 aligns across 7 bases. The CDR3 has 14 amino acids. The V segment lost 4 bases and the J segment 3 bases; nucleotides outside the gene matches: 5. Germline CDR1 reads SEHNR; CDR2 reads FQNEAQ (reference sequence). The CDR3: CASSSSGGYTEAFF. The CDR3 bases are TGTGCCAGCAGCTCATCAGGGGGGTACACTGAAGCTTTCTTT.

The rearrangement uses TRBV11-2 and TRBJ2-3, with D maybe TRBD2 (5 bases). CDR1 and CDR2 from the germline V gene are SGHAT and FQNNGV. The CDR3 is made up of 14 amino acids. V lost 1 base and J 4 bases, leaving 9 bases between the germline ends. CDR3: CASSLGAGADTQYF. The CDR3 DNA reads TGTGCCAGCAGCTTAGGCGCGGGCGCAGATACGCAGTATTTT.

Ten or more counts support this clonotype. The chain uses TRBV28 and TRBJ1-5; D is perhaps TRBD1 (5 bases). The CDR3 length is 15 residues. V was trimmed by 7 bases and J by 0 bases, leaving 13 bases between them. The V gene's germline CDR1 is MDHEN and CDR2 SYDVKM. The CDR3 here is CASIKDSYSNQPQHF. Written as DNA, the CDR3 is TGTGCCAGCATTAAAGACAGCTATAGCAATCAGCCCCAGCATTTT.

This clonotype was seen ten or more times. This chain connects TRBV19 to TRBJ1-5, with 8 bases fitting TRBD1. With 7 bases clipped from V and 1 base from J, the junction kept 6 bases outside the gene matches. Germline V gene lookup returns CDR1 LNHDA and CDR2 SQIVND (reference sequence). The CDR3 loop spans 15 amino acids. The CDR3 loop is CASKPTGGSNQPQHF. CDR3 nucleotides: TGTGCCAGTAAACCTACAGGGGGGAGCAATCAGCCCCAGCATTTT.

This clonotype was seen more than once but under ten times. The rearrangement links TRBV9 to TRBJ1-4; TRBD1 matches at 7 bases. The CDR3 has 15 amino acids. Germline V lookup: CDR1 SGDLS, CDR2 YYNGEE. Trimming took 4 bases from V and 0 from J; bases not matched to a gene: 3. CDR3 protein: CASSSTGATNEKLFF. CDR3 nucleotides: TGTGCCAGCAGCTCAACAGGGGCAACTAATGAAAAACTGTTTTTT.

As for this clonotype: Given a much more abundant clone one base away, this may be a read error. V and J are TRBV11-2 and TRBJ2-3; D may match TRBD1 or TRBD2 (5 bases each). This CDR3 comprises 15 residues. CDR1 and CDR2 from the germline V gene are SGHAT and FQNNGV. The CDR3 bases are TGTGCCAGCAGCGCACGGGGCCTTAGCACAGATACGCGGTATTTT. Translating gives CASSARGLSTDTRYF.

This clonotype was detected many times. The chain carries TRBV28 and TRBJ1-1, with D hard to call. Between the trimmed V and J ends, which lost 8 bases and 4 bases, there was a span of 17 bases. CDR1 is MDHEN and CDR2 is SYDVKM in the germline V gene. This CDR3 spans 14 amino acids. The CDR3 spells CASGNKDGVTEAFF. CDR3 in DNA: TGTGCCAGCGGAAACAAGGACGGAGTCACTGAAGCTTTCTTT.

The V gene is TRBV11-2, the J gene TRBJ2-3; 7 nucleotides align to TRBD1. The V segment lost 5 bases and the J segment 2 bases; nucleotides outside the gene matches: 7. CDR1 is SGHAT, CDR2 FQNNGV, per germline. The CDR3 extends over 15 amino acids. The CDR3 region has the DNA TGTGCCAGCAGCCCTGGGACAGTATCCACAGATACGCAGTATTTT. Translating it yields CASSPGTVSTDTQYF. The entire variable domain, with the rest obtained from reference TRBV11-2 and TRBJ2-3, is as follows: EAGVAQSPRYKIIEKRQSVAFWCNPISGHATLYWYQQILGQGPKLLIQFQNNGVVDDSQLPKDRFSAERLKGVDSTLKIQPAKLEDSAVYLCASSPGTVSTDTQYFGPGTRLTVL.

With respect to this clonotype: A much larger clone is a single base away; this may be a read error. The V gene is TRBV28, the J gene TRBJ1-4, with D possibly TRBD1 on 5 matching bases. CDR1 is MDHEN and CDR2 is SYDVKM in the germline V gene. The CDR3 is 13 residues long. V was clipped by 4 bases and J by 9 bases, with 12 bases between them. The CDR3 region is CASSYSGNKKLFF. CDR3 sequence (DNA): TGTGCCAGCAGTTACTCAGGGAATAAAAAACTGTTTTTT.

Many counts were recorded for this clonotype. The V call is TRBV12-3 or TRBV12-4, the J call TRBJ2-5; D may match TRBD1 or TRBD2 (5 bases each). The CDR3 contains 16 residues. Trimming pared 4 bases from V and 0 bases from J, leaving 15 bases between. The CDR3 nucleotides are TGTGCCAGCAGTTCAGGTGGGACGGCGTACCAAGAGACCCAGTACTTC. Amino acids: CASSSGGTAYQETQYF.

This clonotype was found many times. The chain has TRBV7-6 and TRBJ2-3; D gene unclear. V was shortened by 2 bases and J by 3 bases, with 6 bases between the two germline ends. The CDR3 runs 13 residues. Germline loops: CDR1 SGHVS, CDR2 FNYEAQ. The CDR3 bases are TGTGCCAGCAGCTTAAGTTATACAGATACGCAGTATTTT. It encodes CASSLSYTDTQYF.

The chain recombines TRBV9 with TRBJ2-3; 9 positions match TRBD2. Per germline, CDR1 SGDLS and CDR2 YYNGEE. This CDR3 contains 18 residues. V trimming: 4 bases; J trimming: 4 bases; junction bases outside the gene matches: 16. The CDR3 protein is CASSPTGRGGNMADTQYF. In DNA, the CDR3 is TGTGCCAGCAGCCCTACCGGGCGGGGGGGCAATATGGCAGATACGCAGTATTTT.

The V and J genes are TRBV9 and TRBJ2-2, with a possible D match to TRBD2 (5 bases). The germline V gene encodes CDR1 SGDLS and CDR2 YYNGEE. This CDR3 has 14 residues. V was cut by 4 bases and J by 4 bases, with 11 bases left in between. CDR3 sequence: CASSPGLSTGELFF. CDR3 DNA: TGTGCCAGCAGCCCAGGACTCAGCACCGGGGAGCTGTTTTTT.

The table lists this clonotype with many counts. The CDR3 region is CASSLLPMGQISSYEQYF. The DNA of the CDR3 is TGTGCCAGCAGCCTGTTACCTATGGGACAGATTAGTTCCTACGAGCAGTACTTC. This chain uses TRBV5-4 with TRBJ2-7; 7 bases fit TRBD1. CDR1 is SGHNT and CDR2 is YYREEE in the germline V gene (reference sequence). The CDR3 extends over 18 amino acids. Unmatched junction bases numbered 17, after V lost 4 bases and J lost 1 base.

This clonotype appeared a few times. The gene calls are TRBV7-9 and TRBJ1-4, with 9 bases identical to TRBD1. Germline CDR1 and CDR2: SEHNR and FQNEAQ (reference sequence). V lost 8 bases, J lost 4 bases, and 5 bases stayed unmatched. The CDR3 contains 14 residues. The CDR3 is CASSGTGINEKLFF. The DNA for the CDR3 is TGTGCCAGCTCAGGGACAGGGATTAATGAAAAACTGTTTTTT.

In this sample, this clonotype turned up many times. The V gene is TRBV28, the J gene TRBJ1-2; no firm D call. From germline, CDR1 is MDHEN and CDR2 SYDVKM. With 6 bases removed from V and 3 bases from J, the gap between germline ends came to 11 bases. There are 13 residues in the CDR3. In nucleotides, the CDR3 is TGTGCCAGCAGGCCGGAGTTGCACTATGGCTACACCTTC. This sequence encodes CASRPELHYGYTF.

The sample holds many counts of this clonotype. The chain employs TRBV2 and TRBJ2-3; D is possibly TRBD2 (6 bases). The CDR3 spans 16 residues. Germline loops: CDR1 SNHLY, CDR2 FYNNEI. Between the trimmed V and J ends, which lost 2 bases and 0 bases, there was a span of 12 bases. The CDR3 region has the DNA TGTGCCAGCAGTGAACTACTAGCACTAAGCACAGATACGCAGTATTTT. As protein: CASSELLALSTDTQYF.

This clonotype was seen repeatedly, ten times or more. The CDR3 DNA sequence: TGTGCCAGCAGTTCAGGGGGCTACAATGAGCAGTTCTTC. Protein sequence: CASSSGGYNEQFF. This rearrangement joins TRBV12-3 or TRBV12-4 to TRBJ2-1; 7 bases are a match to TRBD1. V lost 4 bases, J lost 3 bases, and 0 bases stayed unmatched. The CDR3 length is 13 residues.

This clonotype appeared many times. The V gene is TRBV4-2, the J gene TRBJ1-6; D is undetermined. Germline V CDR1 and CDR2: LGHNA, YNFKEQ. The CDR3 is made up of 15 amino acids. V was shortened by 4 bases and J by 5 bases, with 12 bases between the two germline ends. The CDR3 nucleotides are TGTGCCAGCAGCCCCCCGGGGTCTCATAATTCACCCCTCCACTTT. Its translation: CASSPPGSHNSPLHF.

This clonotype was picked up a small number of times. The V gene is TRBV7-7, the J gene TRBJ2-3; the D is unclear. The V end lost 3 bases, the J end lost 8 bases, and 24 bases lay between the germline ends. CDR1 is SSHAT and CDR2 is FNYEAQ in the germline V gene (reference sequence). The CDR3 is made up of 17 amino acids. The CDR3 is CASSLVFPRSPRSTQYF. In DNA, the CDR3 is TGTGCCAGCAGCTTGGTTTTCCCAAGATCACCCCGATCTACGCAGTATTTT.

This clonotype was detected only a few times. The chain joins TRBV27 to TRBJ2-7; TRBD1 matches at 9 bases. Looked up from germline, CDR1 is MNHEY and CDR2 is SMNVEV (reference sequence). The V segment lost 7 bases and the J segment 6 bases; nucleotides outside the gene matches: 16. The CDR3 totals 16 residues. CDR3 protein: CASTFYLPGQGSEQYF. In DNA, the CDR3 is TGTGCCAGCACCTTTTACCTGCCGGGACAGGGATCCGAGCAGTACTTC.

This clonotype was counted many times. The chain carries TRBV18 and TRBJ2-3; 7 bases map to TRBD1. CDR1 and CDR2 (germline): KGHSH, LQKENI. J was trimmed by 2 bases and V by 4 bases; bases with no gene match: 6. This CDR3 comprises 15 residues. CDR3 protein: CASSRTGAHTDTQYF. The CDR3 DNA is TGTGCCAGCTCACGAACAGGGGCCCACACAGATACGCAGTATTTT. Drawing the rest from reference TRBV18 and TRBJ2-3, the complete variable domain is NAGVMQNPRHLVRRRGQEARLRCSPMKGHSHVYWYRQLPEEGLKFMVYLQKENIIDESGMPKERFSAEFPKEGPSILRIQQVVRGDSAAYFCASSRTGAHTDTQYFGPGTRLTVL.

About this clonotype itself: Because it lacks the conserved phenylalanine or tryptophan at the end, this CDR3 is likely a read error. This sequence joins TRBV18 and TRBJ1-1; 10 nucleotides agree with TRBD1. This CDR3 is built from 16 residues. Germline CDR1 is KGHSH and CDR2 is LQKENI. J was trimmed by 5 bases and V by 5 bases; bases with no gene match: 11. CDR3 in amino acids: CASSSGQGYLGTEAFL. The CDR3 nucleotides read TGTGCCAGCTCATCGGGACAGGGGTACCTCGGGACTGAAGCTTTCCTT.

This chain connects TRBV19 to TRBJ2-6; D unclear. V lost 3 bases to trimming and J lost 2 bases, with 5 bases between them. Germline loops: CDR1 LNHDA, CDR2 SQIVND (reference sequence). CDR3 size: 14 residues. CDR3 sequence (DNA): TGTGCCAGTAGTATTCTGCCTGGGGCCAACGTCCTGACTTTC. This encodes CASSILPGANVLTF.

This clonotype has ten or more counts. This chain links TRBV2 with TRBJ1-1; TRBD1 agrees at 7 bases. The length of the CDR3 is 12 residues. V was pared by 4 bases and J by 11 bases, with 7 bases of the junction left unmatched. CDR1 is SNHLY and CDR2 is FYNNEI in the germline V gene. This CDR3 is CASSGLGGAAFF. The CDR3 bases are TGTGCCAGCAGTGGGCTAGGGGGCGCGGCTTTCTTT.

The chain combines TRBV27 with TRBJ1-5; TRBD1 agrees at 7 bases. Germline trimming cut 5 bases from V and 2 bases from J; bases unmatched to any gene: 9. The CDR3 spans 16 residues. In germline, CDR1 is MNHEY, CDR2 SMNVEV (reference sequence). The CDR3 spells CASSKLDRVGNQPQHF. The CDR3 DNA is TGTGCCAGCAGTAAACTAGACAGGGTCGGCAATCAGCCCCAGCATTTT.

This clonotype was observed at least ten times. J is TRBJ2-3 and V is TRBV12-3 or TRBV12-4, with 13 nucleotides matching TRBD2. V trimming: 5 bases; J trimming: 9 bases; junction bases outside the gene matches: 11. There are 16 residues in the CDR3. The DNA for the CDR3 is TGTGCCAGCAGTCCCCCGACTAGCGGGAGGCAGGGGACGCAGTATTTT. It yields the protein CASSPPTSGRQGTQYF.

This clonotype was found a few times. The chain links TRBV4-1 to TRBJ2-1, with a possible D match to TRBD1 (6 bases). Germline values: CDR1 MGHRA, CDR2 YSYEKL. The CDR3 totals 14 residues. V shed 3 bases and J shed 6 bases, with 12 bases lying between them. The CDR3 sequence is CASSHVKQGNEQFF. CDR3 in DNA: TGCGCCAGCAGCCATGTCAAACAGGGCAATGAGCAGTTCTTC.